The rows below give T cell receptor beta chains drawn from one sample of a study of molecular identifiers for immune sequencing clone quantification. TCRdb re-derived calls from the PCR reads in MiXCR, one entry per CDR3 protein. The sample has approximately 680,000 distinct CDR3 sequences; 25% are singletons. Sequencing was carried out using naive CD8+ T cells from blood, with Jurkat cell RNA spiked in. The receptors originated from a human donor in good health. Some libraries in this study had Jurkat cell RNA spiked in. Both conserved end residues are part of each CDR3. The D gene is left open where the match is weak. The size field is filled for only some rows; it gives once, few, many or a size class.

cdr3_length	j_call	v_call	d_call	clone_size	cdr3_aa	cdr3_nt
15	TRBJ2-7	TRBV3-1	TRBD1	-	CASSQGGQGAGEQYF	TGTGCCAGCAGCCAAGGGGGACAGGGGGCTGGTGAGCAGTACTTC
14	TRBJ2-1	TRBV20-1	-	few	CSAARAPGSDEQFF	TGCAGTGCTGCGAGAGCGCCTGGAAGCGATGAGCAGTTCTTC
13	TRBJ2-7	TRBV2	TRBD1	-	CARSQGAGYEQYF	TGTGCGCGCTCACAGGGGGCAGGCTACGAGCAGTACTTC
14	TRBJ2-3	TRBV21-1	-	few	CASSKADRPNTQYF	TGTGCCAGCAGCAAAGCGGACCGACCCAATACGCAGTATTTT
14	TRBJ2-1	TRBV6-2/TRBV6-3	TRBD2	-	CASSLSGGINEQFF	TGTGCCAGCAGTCTTAGCGGGGGAATAAATGAGCAGTTCTTC
16	TRBJ2-7	TRBV20-1	TRBD2	-	CSASHGGTSVTYEQYF	TGCAGTGCTAGCCACGGAGGGACTAGCGTAACCTACGAGCAGTACTTC
17	TRBJ2-1	TRBV29-1	TRBD2	-	CSVENPTSGSSYNEQFF	TGCAGCGTTGAGAATCCTACTAGCGGGAGCTCCTACAATGAGCAGTTCTTC
21	TRBJ2-2	TRBV12-3/TRBV12-4	-	-	CASSGISSKQKKSINTGELFF	TGTGCCAGCAGTGGGATTTCGAGTAAACAAAAAAAGTCAATAAACACCGGGGAGCTGTTTTTT
13	TRBJ2-2	TRBV4-1	TRBD2	few	CASSGGGAGELFF	TGCGCCAGCAGCGGCGGGGGTGCCGGGGAGCTGTTTTTT
14	TRBJ1-1	TRBV13	-	-	CASSPGAGNTEAFF	TGTGCCAGCAGCCCAGGGGCGGGAAACACTGAAGCTTTCTTT
18	TRBJ2-3	TRBV10-3	-	-	CAISESTGVARSTDTQYF	TGTGCCATCAGTGAGTCGACCGGGGTAGCGAGGAGCACAGATACGCAGTATTTT
14	TRBJ1-6	TRBV2	-	few	CASSEILGNSPLHF	TGTGCCAGCAGTGAAATCCTGGGTAATTCACCCCTCCACTTT
19	TRBJ1-4	TRBV7-6	-	many	CASSLGPDGPDATNEKLFF	TGTGCCAGCAGCTTAGGGCCAGATGGGCCCGATGCAACTAATGAAAAACTGTTTTTT
15	TRBJ1-1	TRBV6-5	-	-	CASGYSRQGFTEAFF	TGTGCCAGCGGTTACTCGAGGCAGGGATTCACTGAAGCTTTCTTT
15	TRBJ1-1	TRBV10-3	-	many	CAINQLGPSNTEAFF	TGTGCCATCAACCAATTAGGACCCTCGAACACTGAAGCTTTCTTT
13	TRBJ2-3	TRBV30	-	many	CAWSVVRTDTQYF	TGTGCCTGGAGTGTAGTACGCACAGATACGCAGTATTTT
15	TRBJ2-3	TRBV12-3/TRBV12-4	-	many	CASSIADVSTDTQYF	TGTGCCAGCAGTATAGCGGATGTTAGCACAGATACGCAGTATTTT
15	TRBJ1-1	TRBV21-1	-	-	CASSPPGPRGTEAFF	TGTGCCAGCAGCCCGCCGGGACCCCGTGGCACTGAAGCTTTCTTT
16	TRBJ2-3	TRBV19	TRBD2	many	CASSYGLAGGSDTQYF	TGTGCCAGCAGCTATGGACTAGCGGGGGGCAGTGATACGCAGTATTTT
13	TRBJ2-7	TRBV4-3	-	-	CASSPHGSYEQYF	TGCGCCAGCAGCCCCCACGGCTCCTACGAGCAGTACTTC
11	TRBJ2-7	TRBV6-2/TRBV6-3	-	few	CASRRGSEQYF	TGTGCCAGCAGGAGGGGGTCCGAGCAGTACTTC
17	TRBJ1-5	TRBV2	-	few	CASSETPWTENDQPQHF	TGTGCCAGCAGTGAAACGCCGTGGACAGAGAATGATCAGCCCCAGCATTTT
18	TRBJ2-1	TRBV4-3	TRBD2	-	CASSQDWRGDTLGNEQFF	TGCGCCAGCAGCCAAGATTGGCGGGGGGACACCCTTGGGAATGAGCAGTTCTTC
15	TRBJ2-7	TRBV6-6	-	many	CASSYPGLVGYEQYF	TGTGCCAGCAGTTATCCCGGTCTTGTAGGCTACGAGCAGTACTTC
16	TRBJ1-1	TRBV11-2	-	-	CASSLAGILTNTEAFF	TGTGCCAGCAGCTTAGCGGGGATTTTGACCAACACTGAAGCTTTCTTT
14	TRBJ2-3	TRBV29-1	TRBD1	many	CSVAGIGGSDTQYF	TGCAGCGTTGCAGGGATAGGGGGCTCAGATACGCAGTATTTT
12	TRBJ2-7	TRBV24-1	-	few	CATSDGSYEQYF	TGTGCCACCAGTGATGGCTCCTACGAGCAGTACTTC
14	TRBJ2-7	TRBV20-1	-	-	CSARRGEDYVKQYF	TGCAGTGCTAGAAGGGGGGAGGACTACGTCAAGCAGTACTTC
12	TRBJ1-2	TRBV19	-	few	CASSRDGYGYTF	TGTGCCAGTAGTCGGGACGGATATGGCTACACCTTC
15	TRBJ1-3	TRBV4-3	-	many	CASSQGLISGNTIYF	TGCGCCAGCAGCCAAGGTCTTATCTCTGGAAACACCATATATTTT
14	TRBJ2-7	TRBV3-1	TRBD1	-	CASSPGTGTCEQYF	TGTGCCAGCAGCCCCGGGACAGGGACGTGCGAGCAGTACTTC
16	TRBJ2-3	TRBV7-2	TRBD2	many	CASSPGLAGFTDTQYF	TGTGCCAGCAGCCCGGGACTAGCGGGGTTCACAGATACGCAGTATTTT
15	TRBJ2-7	TRBV5-1	TRBD1	many	CASSLAQGAPYEQYF	TGCGCCAGCAGCTTGGCGCAGGGGGCCCCCTACGAGCAGTACTTC
15	TRBJ1-5	TRBV18	-	-	CASSPPGTQNQPQHF	TGTGCCAGCTCACCCCCCGGGACACAAAATCAGCCCCAGCATTTT
13	TRBJ2-7	TRBV3-1	-	many	CASSLYEGYEQYF	TGTGCCAGCAGCCTGTATGAGGGTTACGAGCAGTACTTC
14	TRBJ1-5	TRBV12-3/TRBV12-4	-	many	CASTKGGENQPQHF	TGTGCCAGCACTAAAGGGGGGGAGAATCAGCCCCAGCATTTT
14	TRBJ2-5	TRBV28	-	many	CASSDRLYQETQYF	TGTGCCAGCAGTGACAGATTATACCAAGAGACCCAGTACTTC
17	TRBJ2-1	TRBV7-6	-	many	CASSLAIASYSYNEQFF	TGTGCCAGCAGCTTAGCGATAGCTTCCTATTCCTACAATGAGCAGTTCTTC
15	TRBJ2-7	TRBV19	TRBD1	many	CASSSGQGTSYEQYF	TGTGCCAGTAGTAGCGGACAGGGAACCTCCTACGAGCAGTACTTC
18	TRBJ2-3	TRBV4-3	TRBD2	-	CASSQLALAGRGTDTQYF	TGCGCCAGCAGCCAACTGGCGCTAGCGGGGAGGGGAACAGATACGCAGTATTTT
12	TRBJ2-1	TRBV12-3/TRBV12-4	-	few	CASSFGGGASFF	-
11	TRBJ2-5	TRBV20-1	-	once	CSAPQGRTQYF	TGCAGTGCGCCACAGGGACGGACCCAGTACTTC
14	TRBJ2-7	TRBV29-1	TRBD1	many	CSVEDGQGSYEQYF	TGCAGCGTTGAAGACGGACAGGGTTCCTACGAGCAGTACTTC
13	TRBJ2-3	TRBV13	-	many	CASRGGATDTQYF	TGTGCCAGCAGAGGGGGGGCAACAGATACGCAGTATTTT
14	TRBJ2-3	TRBV6-5	TRBD1	many	CASSYTGASDTQYF	TGTGCCAGCAGTTACACAGGGGCTTCAGATACGCAGTATTTT
17	TRBJ2-7	TRBV27	TRBD2	-	CASSSLFEAGGVYEQYF	TGTGCCAGCAGTTCCCTCTTCGAAGCGGGAGGTGTGTACGAGCAGTACTTC
15	TRBJ2-7	TRBV5-1	TRBD2	once	CASSLDLAGVCEQYF	TGCGCCAGCAGCTTGGACCTAGCGGGAGTCTGCGAGCAGTACTTC
12	TRBJ2-3	TRBV12-3/TRBV12-4	-	few	CASSLGAVTQYF	TGTGCCAGCAGTTTGGGGGCGGTTACGCAGTATTTT
14	TRBJ1-4	TRBV19	-	-	CASSIGNPSEKLFF	TGTGCCAGTAGTATTGGGAACCCGTCTGAAAAACTGTTTTTT
15	TRBJ2-7	TRBV6-5	-	-	CASSYSTTGGDEQYF	TGTGCCAGCAGTTACTCTACGACAGGAGGCGACGAGCAGTACTTC